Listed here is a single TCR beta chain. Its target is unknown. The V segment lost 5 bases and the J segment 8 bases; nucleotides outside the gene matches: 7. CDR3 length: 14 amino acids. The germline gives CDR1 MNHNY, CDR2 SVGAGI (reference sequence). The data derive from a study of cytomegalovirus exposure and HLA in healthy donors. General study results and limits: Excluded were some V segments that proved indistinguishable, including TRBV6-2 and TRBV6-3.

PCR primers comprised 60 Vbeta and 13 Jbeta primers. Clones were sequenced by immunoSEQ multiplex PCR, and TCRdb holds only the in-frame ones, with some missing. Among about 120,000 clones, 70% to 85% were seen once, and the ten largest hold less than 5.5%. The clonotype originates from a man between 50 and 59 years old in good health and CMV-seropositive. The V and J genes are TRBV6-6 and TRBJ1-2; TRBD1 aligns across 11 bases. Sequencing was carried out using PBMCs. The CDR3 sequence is CASSRGQGAWGYTF. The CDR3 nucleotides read TGTGCCAGCAGTAGAGGACAGGGGGCTTGGGGCTACACCTTC.